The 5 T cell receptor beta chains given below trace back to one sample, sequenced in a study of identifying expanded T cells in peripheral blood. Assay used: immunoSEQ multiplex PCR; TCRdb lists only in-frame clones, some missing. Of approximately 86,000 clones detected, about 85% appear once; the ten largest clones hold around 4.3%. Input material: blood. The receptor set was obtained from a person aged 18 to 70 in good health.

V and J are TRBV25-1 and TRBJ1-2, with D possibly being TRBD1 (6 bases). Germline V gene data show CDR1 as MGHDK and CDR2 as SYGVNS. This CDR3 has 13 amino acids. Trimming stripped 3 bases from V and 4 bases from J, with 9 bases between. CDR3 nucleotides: TGTGCCAGCAGTGACGGACAGTCCTATGGCTACACCTTC. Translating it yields CASSDGQSYGYTF.

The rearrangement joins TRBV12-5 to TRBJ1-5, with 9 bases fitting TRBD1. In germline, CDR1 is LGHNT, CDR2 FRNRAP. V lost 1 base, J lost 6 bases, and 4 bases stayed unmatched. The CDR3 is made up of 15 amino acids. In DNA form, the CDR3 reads TGTGCTAGTGGTTTGGGTGGACAGGGGCGTCAGCCCCAGCATTTT. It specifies CASGLGGQGRQPQHF.

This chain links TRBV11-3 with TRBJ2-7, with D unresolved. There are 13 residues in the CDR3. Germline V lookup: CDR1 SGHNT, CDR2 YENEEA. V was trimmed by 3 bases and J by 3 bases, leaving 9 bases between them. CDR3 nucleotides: TGTGCCAGCAGCTTGTATCCATTCTACGAGCAGTACTTC. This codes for CASSLYPFYEQYF.

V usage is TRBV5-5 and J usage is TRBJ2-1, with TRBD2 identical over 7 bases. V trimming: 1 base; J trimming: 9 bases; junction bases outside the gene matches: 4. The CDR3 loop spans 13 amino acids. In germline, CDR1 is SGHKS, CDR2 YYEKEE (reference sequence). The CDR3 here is CASSLHREAEQFF. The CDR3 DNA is TGTGCCAGCAGCTTGCATCGGGAGGCTGAGCAGTTCTTC.

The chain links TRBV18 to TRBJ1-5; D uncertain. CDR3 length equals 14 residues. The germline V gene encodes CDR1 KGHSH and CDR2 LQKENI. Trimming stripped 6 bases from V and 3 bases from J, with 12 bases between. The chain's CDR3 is CASSRWESNQPQHF. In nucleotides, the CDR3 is TGTGCCAGCTCGCGGTGGGAGTCCAATCAGCCCCAGCATTTT.